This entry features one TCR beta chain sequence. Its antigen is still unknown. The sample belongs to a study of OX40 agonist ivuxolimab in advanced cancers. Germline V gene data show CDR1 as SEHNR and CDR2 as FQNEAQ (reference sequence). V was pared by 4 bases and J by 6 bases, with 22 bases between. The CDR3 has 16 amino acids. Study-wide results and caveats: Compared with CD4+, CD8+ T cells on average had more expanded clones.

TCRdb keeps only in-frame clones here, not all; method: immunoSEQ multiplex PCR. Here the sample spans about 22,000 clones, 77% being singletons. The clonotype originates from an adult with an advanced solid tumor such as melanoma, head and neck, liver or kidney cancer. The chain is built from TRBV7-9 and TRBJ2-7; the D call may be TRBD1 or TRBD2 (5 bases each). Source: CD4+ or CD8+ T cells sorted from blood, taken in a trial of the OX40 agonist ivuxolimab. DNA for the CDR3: TGTGCCAGCAGCTCCCCCCTTTCCAGGGCAGGGACCGAGCAGTACTTC. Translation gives CASSSPLSRAGTEQYF.